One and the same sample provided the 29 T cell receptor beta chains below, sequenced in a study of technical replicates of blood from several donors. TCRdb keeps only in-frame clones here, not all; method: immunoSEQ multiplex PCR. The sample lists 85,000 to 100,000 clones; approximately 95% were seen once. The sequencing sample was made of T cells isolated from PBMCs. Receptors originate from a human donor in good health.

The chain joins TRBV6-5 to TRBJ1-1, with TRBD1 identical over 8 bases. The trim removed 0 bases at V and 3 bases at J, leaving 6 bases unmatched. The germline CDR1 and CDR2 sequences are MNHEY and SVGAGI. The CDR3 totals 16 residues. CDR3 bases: TGTGCCAGCAGTTACTCCAGGGGGCGCAGGGACACTGAAGCTTTCTTT. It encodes CASSYSRGRRDTEAFF.

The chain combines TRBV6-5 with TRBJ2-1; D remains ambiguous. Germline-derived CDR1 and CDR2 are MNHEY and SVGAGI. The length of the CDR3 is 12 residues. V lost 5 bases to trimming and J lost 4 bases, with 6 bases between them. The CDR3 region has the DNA TGTGCCAGCAGTAAGCGATACAATGAGCAGTTCTTC. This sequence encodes CASSKRYNEQFF.

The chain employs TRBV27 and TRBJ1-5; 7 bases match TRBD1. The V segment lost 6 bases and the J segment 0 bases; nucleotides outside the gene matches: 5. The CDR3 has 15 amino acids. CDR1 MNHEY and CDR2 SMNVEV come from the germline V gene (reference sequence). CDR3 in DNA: TGTGCCAGCAGGGGACAGCCGAATAGCAATCAGCCCCAGCATTTT. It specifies CASRGQPNSNQPQHF.

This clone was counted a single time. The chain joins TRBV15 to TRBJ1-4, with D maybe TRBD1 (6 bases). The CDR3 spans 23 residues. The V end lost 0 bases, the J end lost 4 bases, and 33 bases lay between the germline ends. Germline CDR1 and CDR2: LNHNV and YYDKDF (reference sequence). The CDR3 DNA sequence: TGTGCCACCAGCAGAGATCGCCGGACAGCCACGATCTCCCAGCCGGCGGATAATGAAAAACTGTTTTTT. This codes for CATSRDRRTATISQPADNEKLFF.

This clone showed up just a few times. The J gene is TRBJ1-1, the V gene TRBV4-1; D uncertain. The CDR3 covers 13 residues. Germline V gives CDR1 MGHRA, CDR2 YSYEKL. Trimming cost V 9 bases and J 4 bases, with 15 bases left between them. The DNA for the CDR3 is TGCGCCAGGTCCGAGGTGGAGATCACTGAAGCTTTCTTT. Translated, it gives CARSEVEITEAFF.

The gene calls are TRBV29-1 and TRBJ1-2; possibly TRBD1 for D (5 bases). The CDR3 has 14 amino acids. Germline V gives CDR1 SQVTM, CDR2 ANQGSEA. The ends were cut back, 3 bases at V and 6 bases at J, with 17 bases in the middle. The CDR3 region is CSVEDRAQGDGYTF. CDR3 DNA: TGCAGCGTTGAGGATAGGGCACAAGGGGATGGCTACACCTTC.

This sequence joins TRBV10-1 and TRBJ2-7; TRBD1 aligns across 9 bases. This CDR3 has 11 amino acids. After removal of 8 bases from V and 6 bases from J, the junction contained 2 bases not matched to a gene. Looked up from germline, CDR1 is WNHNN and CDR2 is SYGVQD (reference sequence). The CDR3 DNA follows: TGCGCCAGCGGGACAGGGTTCGAGCAGTACTTC. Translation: CASGTGFEQYF.

CDR3 DNA sequence: TGTGCCAGCAGCCTGAGGGTAGGAGGGTACGAGCAGTACTTC. Encoded protein: CASSLRVGGYEQYF. V gene TRBV7-6 combines with J gene TRBJ2-7; D possibly corresponds to TRBD2 (6 bases). Trimming shortened V by 5 bases and J by 4 bases, and 15 bases separated the two germline ends. The CDR3 covers 14 residues. Germline CDR1 and CDR2: SGHVS and FNYEAQ.

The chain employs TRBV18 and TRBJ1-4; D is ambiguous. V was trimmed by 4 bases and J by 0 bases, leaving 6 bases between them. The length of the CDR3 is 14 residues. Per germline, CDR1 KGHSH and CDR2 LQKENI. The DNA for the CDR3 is TGTGCCAGCTCACTACGAGCAACTAATGAAAAACTGTTTTTT. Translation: CASSLRATNEKLFF. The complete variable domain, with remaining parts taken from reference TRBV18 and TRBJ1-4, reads NAGVMQNPRHLVRRRGQEARLRCSPMKGHSHVYWYRQLPEEGLKFMVYLQKENIIDESGMPKERFSAEFPKEGPSILRIQQVVRGDSAAYFCASSLRATNEKLFFGSGTQLSVL.

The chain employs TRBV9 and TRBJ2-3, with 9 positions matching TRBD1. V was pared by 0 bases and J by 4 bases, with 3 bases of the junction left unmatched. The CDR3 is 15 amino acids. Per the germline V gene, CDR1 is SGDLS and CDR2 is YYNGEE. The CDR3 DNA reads TGTGCCAGCAGCGTAGTAGGGACAGGGTCAGATACGCAGTATTTT. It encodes CASSVVGTGSDTQYF.

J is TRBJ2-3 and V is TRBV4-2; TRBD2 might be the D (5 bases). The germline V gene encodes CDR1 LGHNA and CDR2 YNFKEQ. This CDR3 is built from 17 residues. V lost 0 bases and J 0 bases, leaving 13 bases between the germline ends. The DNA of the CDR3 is TGTGCCAGCAGCCAAGATTTTCCGCGACTAAGCACAGATACGCAGTATTTT. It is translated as CASSQDFPRLSTDTQYF.

CDR3 in amino acids: CASSRDRGHGYEQYF. The DNA of the CDR3 is TGTGCCAGCAGCCGGGACAGGGGTCACGGATACGAGCAGTACTTC. This chain joins TRBV9 and TRBJ2-7; 10 nucleotides match TRBD1. CDR1 and CDR2 (germline): SGDLS, YYNGEE. V shed 4 bases and J 4 bases; nucleotides not matched to a gene: 8. This CDR3 is 15 amino acids long.

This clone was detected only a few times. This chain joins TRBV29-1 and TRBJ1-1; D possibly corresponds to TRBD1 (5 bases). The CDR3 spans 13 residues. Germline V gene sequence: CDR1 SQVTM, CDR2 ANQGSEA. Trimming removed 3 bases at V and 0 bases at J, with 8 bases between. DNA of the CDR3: TGCAGCGTTGATAGGGGAATGAACACTGAAGCTTTCTTT. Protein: CSVDRGMNTEAFF.

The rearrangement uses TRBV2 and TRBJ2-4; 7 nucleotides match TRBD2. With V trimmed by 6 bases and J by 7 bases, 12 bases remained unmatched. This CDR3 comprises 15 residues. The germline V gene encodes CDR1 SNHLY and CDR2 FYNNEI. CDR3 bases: TGTGCCAGCAGGGAACCTCCGGGGGGTGTGAACATTCAGTACTTC. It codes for CASREPPGGVNIQYF. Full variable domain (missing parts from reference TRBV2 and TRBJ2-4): EPEVTQTPSHQVTQMGQEVILRCVPISNHLYFYWYRQILGQKVEFLVSFYNNEISEKSEIFDDQFSVERPDGSNFTLKIRSTKLEDSAMYFCASREPPGGVNIQYFGAGTRLSVL.

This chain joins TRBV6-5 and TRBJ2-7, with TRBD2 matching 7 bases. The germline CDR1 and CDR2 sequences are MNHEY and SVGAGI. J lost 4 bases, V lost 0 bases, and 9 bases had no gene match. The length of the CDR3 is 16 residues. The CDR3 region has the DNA TGTGCCAGCAGTTACTCGAGTGGAGTGGGAGGGTACGAGCAGTACTTC. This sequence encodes CASSYSSGVGGYEQYF.

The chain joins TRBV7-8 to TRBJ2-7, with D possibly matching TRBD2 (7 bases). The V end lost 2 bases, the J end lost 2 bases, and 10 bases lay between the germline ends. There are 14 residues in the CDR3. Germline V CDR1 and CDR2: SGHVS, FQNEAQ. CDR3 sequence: CASSLRGGAYEQYF. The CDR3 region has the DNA TGTGCCAGCAGCTTAAGGGGGGGTGCCTACGAGCAGTACTTC. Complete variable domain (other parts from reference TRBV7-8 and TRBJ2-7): GAGVSQSPRYKVAKRGQDVALRCDPISGHVSLFWYQQALGQGPEFLTYFQNEAQLDKSGLPSDRFFAERPEGSVSTLKIQRTQQEDSAVYLCASSLRGGAYEQYFGPGTRLTVT.

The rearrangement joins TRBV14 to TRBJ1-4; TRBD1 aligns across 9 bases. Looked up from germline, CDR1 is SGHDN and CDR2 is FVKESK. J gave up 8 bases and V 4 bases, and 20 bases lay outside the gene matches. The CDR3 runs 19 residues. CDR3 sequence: CASSPTYGDRAIQDEKLFF. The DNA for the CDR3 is TGTGCCAGCAGCCCAACTTATGGGGACAGGGCGATTCAGGACGAAAAACTGTTTTTT.

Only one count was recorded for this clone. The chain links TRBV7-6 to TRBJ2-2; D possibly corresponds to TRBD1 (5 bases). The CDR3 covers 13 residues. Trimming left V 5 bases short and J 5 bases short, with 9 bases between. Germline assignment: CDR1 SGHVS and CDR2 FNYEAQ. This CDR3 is CASSRRVTGELFF. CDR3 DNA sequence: TGTGCCAGCAGCCGCAGGGTAACCGGGGAGCTGTTTTTT.

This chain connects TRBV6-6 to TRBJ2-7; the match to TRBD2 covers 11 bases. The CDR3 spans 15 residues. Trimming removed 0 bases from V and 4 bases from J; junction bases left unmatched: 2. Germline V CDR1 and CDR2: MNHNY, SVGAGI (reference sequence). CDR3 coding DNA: TGTGCCAGCAGTTACTCTAGCGGGGGGGCTTACGAGCAGTACTTC. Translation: CASSYSSGGAYEQYF.

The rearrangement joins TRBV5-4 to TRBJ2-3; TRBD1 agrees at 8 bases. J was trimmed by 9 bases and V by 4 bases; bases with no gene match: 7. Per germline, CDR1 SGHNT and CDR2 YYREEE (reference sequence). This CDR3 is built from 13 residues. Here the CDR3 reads CASSVEQGVTQYF. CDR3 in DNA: TGTGCCAGCAGCGTGGAACAGGGGGTAACGCAGTATTTT.

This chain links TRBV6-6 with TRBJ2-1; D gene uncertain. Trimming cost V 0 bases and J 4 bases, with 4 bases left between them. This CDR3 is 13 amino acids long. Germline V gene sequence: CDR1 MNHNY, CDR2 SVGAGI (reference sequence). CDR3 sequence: CASSYSLYNEQFF. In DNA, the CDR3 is TGTGCCAGCAGTTACTCGCTATACAATGAGCAGTTCTTC.

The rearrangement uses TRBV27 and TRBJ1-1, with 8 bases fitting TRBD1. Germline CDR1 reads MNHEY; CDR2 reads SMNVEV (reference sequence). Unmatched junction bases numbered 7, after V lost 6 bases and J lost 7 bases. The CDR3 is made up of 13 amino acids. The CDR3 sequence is CASRLRGTGEAFF. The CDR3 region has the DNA TGTGCCAGCAGACTACGCGGGACAGGTGAAGCTTTCTTT.

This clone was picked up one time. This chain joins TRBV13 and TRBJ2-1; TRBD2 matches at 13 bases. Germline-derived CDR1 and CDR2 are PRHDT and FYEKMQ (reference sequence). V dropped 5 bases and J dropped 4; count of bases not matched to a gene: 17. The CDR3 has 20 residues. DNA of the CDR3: TGTGCCAGCAGCCGGAATAAGTGGGGGACTAGCGGGACCTATTACAATGAGCAGTTCTTC. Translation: CASSRNKWGTSGTYYNEQFF.

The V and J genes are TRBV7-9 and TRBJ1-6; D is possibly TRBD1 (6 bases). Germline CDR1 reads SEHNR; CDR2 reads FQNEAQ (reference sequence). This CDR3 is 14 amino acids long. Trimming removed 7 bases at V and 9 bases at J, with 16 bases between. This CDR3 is CASITGGAFSPLHF. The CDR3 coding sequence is TGTGCCAGCATCACGGGGGGGGCTTTTTCACCCCTCCACTTT.

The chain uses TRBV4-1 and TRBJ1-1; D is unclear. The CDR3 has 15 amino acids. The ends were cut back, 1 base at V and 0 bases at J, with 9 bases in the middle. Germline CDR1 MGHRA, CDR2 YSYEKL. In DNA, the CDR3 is TGCGCCAGCAGCCAAGTCGGGATCGTGAACACTGAAGCTTTCTTT. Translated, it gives CASSQVGIVNTEAFF.

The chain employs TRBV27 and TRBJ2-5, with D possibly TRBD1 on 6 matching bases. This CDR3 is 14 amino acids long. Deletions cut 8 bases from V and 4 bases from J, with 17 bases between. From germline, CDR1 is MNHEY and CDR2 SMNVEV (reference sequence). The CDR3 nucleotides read TGTGCCAGCCGAGAAGGGCAGGGGACAGAGACCCAGTACTTC. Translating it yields CASREGQGTETQYF.

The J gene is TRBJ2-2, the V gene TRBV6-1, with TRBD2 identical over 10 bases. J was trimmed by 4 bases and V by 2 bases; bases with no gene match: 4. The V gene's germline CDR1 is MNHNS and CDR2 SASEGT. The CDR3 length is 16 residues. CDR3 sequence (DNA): TGTGCCAGCAGTGAAAATATAGCGGGAGGCACCGGGGAGCTGTTTTTT. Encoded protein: CASSENIAGGTGELFF.

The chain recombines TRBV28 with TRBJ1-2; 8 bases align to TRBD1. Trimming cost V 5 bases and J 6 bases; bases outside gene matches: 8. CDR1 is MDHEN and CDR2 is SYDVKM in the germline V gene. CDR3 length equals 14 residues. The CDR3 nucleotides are TGTGCCAGCAGTCCAGGGGGCGCGAGTCATGGCTACACCTTC. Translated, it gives CASSPGGASHGYTF.

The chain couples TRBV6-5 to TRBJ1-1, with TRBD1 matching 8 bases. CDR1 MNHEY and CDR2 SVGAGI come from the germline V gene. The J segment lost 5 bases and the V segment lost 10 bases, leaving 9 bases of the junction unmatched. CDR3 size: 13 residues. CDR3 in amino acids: CATETGAKTEAFF. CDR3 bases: TGTGCCACCGAGACAGGGGCAAAGACTGAAGCTTTCTTT.